The next 20 T cell receptor beta chains were all read from a single sample in a study of cytomegalovirus exposure and HLA in healthy donors. The PCR ran on 60 Vbeta and 13 Jbeta primers. Using immunoSEQ multiplex PCR, the repertoire was profiled, and TCRdb retains in-frame clones only, with some absent. Of some 190,000 clones listed, approximately 84% are singletons. The specimen was PBMCs. The receptors here all came from a girl between 10 and 17 years old in good health and CMV-seropositive.

The chain combines TRBV19 with TRBJ2-1; TRBD2 aligns across 8 bases. The trim removed 2 bases at V and 1 base at J, leaving 13 bases unmatched. The CDR3 contains 19 residues. The V gene's germline CDR1 is LNHDA and CDR2 SQIVND (reference sequence). CDR3 in amino acids: CASSISASGYSGSYNEQFF. As DNA, the CDR3 is TGTGCCAGTAGTATAAGCGCTAGCGGGTATTCGGGGTCCTACAATGAGCAGTTCTTC. Based on the CDR3 plus reference TRBV19 and TRBJ2-1, the full variable domain is DGGITQSPKYLFRKEGQNVTLSCEQNLNHDAMYWYRQDPGQGLRLIYYSQIVNDFQKGDIAEGYSVSREKKESFPLTVTSAQKNPTAFYLCASSISASGYSGSYNEQFFGPGTRLTVL.

The chain employs TRBV5-4 and TRBJ2-1, with 8 nucleotides matching TRBD1. V gave up 3 bases and J gave up 7 bases; unmatched junction bases: 6. This CDR3 contains 14 residues. Germline CDR1 SGHNT, CDR2 YYREEE (reference sequence). The DNA for the CDR3 is TGTGCCAGCAGCTCACGGACAGGGACAAATGAGCAGTTCTTC. This sequence encodes CASSSRTGTNEQFF.

The V call is TRBV7-6, the J call TRBJ1-5; 7 bases match TRBD1. Germline CDR1 and CDR2: SGHVS and FNYEAQ. The CDR3 sequence is 17 residues long. The V segment lost 4 bases and the J segment 5 bases; nucleotides outside the gene matches: 14. CDR3 nucleotide sequence: TGTGCCAGCAGCTCACTCTTGACAGGGCGGAGGGATCAGCCCCAGCATTTT. Its translation is CASSSLLTGRRDQPQHF.

CDR3 nucleotides: TGTGCCAGCAGCGTAGCCTATAGCGGGAGTTTCACCGGGGAGCTGTTTTTT. Translating it yields CASSVAYSGSFTGELFF. The chain links TRBV9 to TRBJ2-2; 9 bases map to TRBD2. Germline lookup yields CDR1 SGDLS and CDR2 YYNGEE. J gave up 4 bases and V 0 bases, and 7 bases lay outside the gene matches. The CDR3 spans 17 residues.

The CDR3 loop is CASSLATGSFNEQFF. CDR3 bases: TGCGCCAGCAGCTTGGCGACCGGGAGTTTTAATGAGCAGTTCTTC. This rearrangement joins TRBV5-1 to TRBJ2-1, with TRBD2 as a possible D gene (6 bases). V was shortened by 0 bases and J by 7 bases, with 14 bases between the two germline ends. Germline CDR1 reads SGHRS; CDR2 reads YFSETQ. The CDR3 runs to 15 residues.

The chain couples TRBV27 to TRBJ2-7, with D possibly matching TRBD2 (6 bases). Per germline, CDR1 MNHEY and CDR2 SMNVEV (reference sequence). The CDR3 sequence is 11 residues long. Trimming pared 5 bases from V and 7 bases from J, leaving 9 bases between. The CDR3 reads CASSHRGEQYF. CDR3 sequence (DNA): TGTGCCAGCAGTCATCGGGGGGAGCAGTACTTC.

This chain links TRBV10-2 with TRBJ2-5, with TRBD2 matching over 8 bases. This CDR3 spans 13 amino acids. Trimming took 7 bases from V and 5 from J; bases not matched to a gene: 6. CDR1 and CDR2 from the germline V gene are WSHSY and SAAADI. The DNA of the CDR3 is TGCGCCAGCACCCTGAGCGGGGGCGAGACCCAGTACTTC. This codes for CASTLSGGETQYF.

This clone was recorded a few times. The rearrangement links TRBV2 to TRBJ2-7, with D tentatively TRBD2 (6 bases). The ends were cut back, 6 bases at V and 3 bases at J, with 18 bases in the middle. The length of the CDR3 is 15 residues. Germline V CDR1 and CDR2: SNHLY, FYNNEI. Here the CDR3 DNA reads TGTGCCAGCAGCGAATGGGGGACTCTCAACTACGAGCAGTACTTC. The encoded protein is CASSEWGTLNYEQYF.

This clone was observed a handful of times. This chain joins TRBV19 and TRBJ1-5; D is unclear. Germline V gives CDR1 LNHDA, CDR2 SQIVND (reference sequence). CDR3 length equals 12 residues. V gave up 7 bases and J gave up 6 bases, with 10 bases separating them. The CDR3, as DNA: TGTGCCAGTAACGACTTAACTCAGCCCCAGCATTTT. Translation gives CASNDLTQPQHF.

The chain joins TRBV10-3 to TRBJ1-5; TRBD1 is a possible D gene (5 bases). In germline, CDR1 is ENHRY, CDR2 SYGVKD. Trimming took off 3 bases at V and 2 bases at J, with 11 bases between the two ends. The CDR3 has 15 residues. The CDR3 spells CAISERGSGNQPQHF. The CDR3 DNA reads as TGTGCCATCAGTGAAAGGGGCAGCGGCAATCAGCCCCAGCATTTT.

The rearrangement joins TRBV30 to TRBJ2-3, with D possibly TRBD2 on 5 matching bases. This CDR3 has 13 residues. Germline lookup yields CDR1 GTSNPN and CDR2 SVGIG (reference sequence). Trimming took off 0 bases at V and 4 bases at J, with 8 bases between the two ends. For the CDR3, the DNA is TGTGCCTGGAGTGTAGGACTGTCAGATACGCAGTATTTT. Translating gives CAWSVGLSDTQYF.

This chain links TRBV2 with TRBJ1-2, with 8 bases matching TRBD1. Germline assignment: CDR1 SNHLY and CDR2 FYNNEI. This CDR3 spans 13 amino acids. With V trimmed by 6 bases and J by 6 bases, 6 bases remained unmatched. The CDR3 is CASRDRGLHGYTF. DNA for the CDR3: TGTGCCAGCAGAGACAGGGGACTCCATGGCTACACCTTC.

V gene TRBV7-6 combines with J gene TRBJ1-3, with 9 bases aligning to TRBD1. V shed 5 bases and J 7 bases; nucleotides not matched to a gene: 9. The CDR3 consists of 15 residues. Germline V gene data show CDR1 as SGHVS and CDR2 as FNYEAQ. CDR3 in amino acids: CASSAPGQGMNTIYF. The CDR3, as DNA: TGTGCCAGCAGCGCACCGGGACAGGGAATGAACACCATATATTTT.

The chain has TRBV2 and TRBJ2-7; 7 positions match TRBD1. Germline values: CDR1 SNHLY, CDR2 FYNNEI. The J segment lost 6 bases and the V segment lost 7 bases, leaving 9 bases of the junction unmatched. There are 13 residues in the CDR3. The chain's CDR3 is CASTPGTVREQYF. CDR3 DNA sequence: TGTGCCAGCACCCCTGGGACAGTCCGCGAGCAGTACTTC.

This clone appeared a few times. Its ends do not fully match the called genes, so a read error is possible. The CDR3 region has the DNA TGTGCCAGCAGTTTAGACAGGGGGACCACTGAAGCTTTCTTT. Its protein is CASSLDRGTTEAFF. This sequence joins TRBV7-9 and TRBJ1-1, with 9 bases lining up with TRBD1. Germline CDR1 SEHNR, CDR2 FQNEAQ (reference sequence). The CDR3 loop spans 14 amino acids.

The chain employs TRBV5-6 and TRBJ1-1; D is ambiguous. The germline V gene has CDR1 SGHDT and CDR2 YYEEEE. The CDR3 runs 14 residues. Trimming shortened V by 2 bases and J by 3 bases, and 11 bases separated the two germline ends. CDR3 in amino acids: CASSLSPGDTEAFF. For the CDR3, the DNA is TGTGCCAGCAGCTTAAGCCCCGGTGACACTGAAGCTTTCTTT.

V usage is TRBV25-1 and J usage is TRBJ1-6; a possible D gene is TRBD1 (5 bases). CDR1 and CDR2 from the germline V gene are MGHDK and SYGVNS. The CDR3 totals 16 residues. V shed 6 bases and J shed 3 bases, with 15 bases lying between them. The DNA of the CDR3 is TGTGCCAGCAGGGGGGAGGCAGGACTCTATAATTCACCCCTCCACTTT. Translation gives CASRGEAGLYNSPLHF.

The chain uses TRBV6-5 and TRBJ1-2, with D unclear. The CDR3 has 12 amino acids. V was cut by 6 bases and J by 8 bases, with 13 bases left in between. CDR1 is MNHEY, CDR2 SVGAGI, per germline. CDR3 sequence (DNA): TGTGCCAGCAGACACAGCGGTAGCGGCTACACCTTC. As protein: CASRHSGSGYTF.

V gene TRBV9 combines with J gene TRBJ2-7, with 14 bases matching TRBD2. Germline CDR1 and CDR2: SGDLS and YYNGEE. V dropped 4 bases and J dropped 3; count of bases not matched to a gene: 9. The CDR3 length is 17 residues. The CDR3 DNA is TGTGCCAGCAGCCCTCCGAGAGGACTAGCGGGAGGCTACGAGCAGTACTTC. Translating it yields CASSPPRGLAGGYEQYF.

The chain couples TRBV4-1 to TRBJ2-6; D remains unclear. V lost 2 bases and J 1 base, leaving 18 bases between the germline ends. The germline V gene encodes CDR1 MGHRA and CDR2 YSYEKL. The CDR3 runs to 19 residues. CDR3 in DNA: TGCGCCAGCAGCCAACCATCAGCGCGCCGACTTTCTGGGGCCAACGTCCTGACTTTC. Its protein product is CASSQPSARRLSGANVLTF.